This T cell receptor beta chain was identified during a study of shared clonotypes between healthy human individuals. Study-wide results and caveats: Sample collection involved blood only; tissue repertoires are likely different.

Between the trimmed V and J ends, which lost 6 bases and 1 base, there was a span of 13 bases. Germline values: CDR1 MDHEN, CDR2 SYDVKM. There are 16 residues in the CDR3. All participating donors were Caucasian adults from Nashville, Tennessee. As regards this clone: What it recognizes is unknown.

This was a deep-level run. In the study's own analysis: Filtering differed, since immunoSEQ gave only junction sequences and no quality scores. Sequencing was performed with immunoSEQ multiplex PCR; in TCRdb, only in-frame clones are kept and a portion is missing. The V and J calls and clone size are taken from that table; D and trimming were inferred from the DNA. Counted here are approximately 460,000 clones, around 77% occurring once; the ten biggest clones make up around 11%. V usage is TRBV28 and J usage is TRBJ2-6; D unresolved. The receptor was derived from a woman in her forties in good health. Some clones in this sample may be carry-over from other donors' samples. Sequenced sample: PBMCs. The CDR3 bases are TGTGCCAGCAGGATATTCACGAGTTCTGGGGCCAACGTCCTGACTTTC. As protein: CASRIFTSSGANVLTF.